This entry lists 27 T cell receptor beta chains sequenced from one sample in a study of shared clonotypes between healthy human individuals. Sequencing used immunoSEQ multiplex PCR; TCRdb keeps in-frame clones, though not all of them. The table lists about 1 million clones, around 76% of them singletons. Sequencing was performed on memory CD4+ T cells sorted from blood. The subset: CD45RA-negative fraction. Receptors were obtained from a man younger than 35 in good health.

This clone appeared a few times. Other DNA sequences within the sample encode an identical CDR3. V usage is TRBV27 and J usage is TRBJ2-1; TRBD1 matches 8 bases. CDR3 length: 14 amino acids. Unmatched junction bases numbered 7, after V lost 5 bases and J lost 7 bases. Per germline, CDR1 MNHEY and CDR2 SMNVEV (reference sequence). The CDR3 region is CASSPGTGGNEQFF. For the CDR3, the DNA is TGTGCCAGCAGTCCCGGGACAGGTGGAAATGAGCAGTTCTTC.

The chain carries TRBV30 and TRBJ1-3, with a possible D match to TRBD1 (5 bases). In germline, CDR1 is GTSNPN, CDR2 SVGIG (reference sequence). V was clipped by 2 bases and J by 4 bases, with 21 bases between them. This CDR3 comprises 17 residues. The CDR3 spells CAWSKKGTETKGNTIYF. For the CDR3, the DNA is TGTGCCTGGAGTAAAAAAGGGACGGAGACCAAAGGAAACACCATATATTTT.

This clone was found a few times. The chain employs TRBV28 and TRBJ1-2; D uncertain. The germline CDR1 and CDR2 sequences are MDHEN and SYDVKM. Trimming removed 5 bases at V and 8 bases at J, with 12 bases between. There are 12 residues in the CDR3. This CDR3 reads CASSSASRGYTF. CDR3 bases: TGTGCCAGCAGTAGCGCCTCCCGGGGCTACACCTTC.

This chain connects TRBV4-3 to TRBJ1-2; TRBD1 is a possible D gene (5 bases). This CDR3 has 14 amino acids. Germline assignment: CDR1 LGHNA and CDR2 YSLEER. V lost 0 bases to trimming and J lost 4 bases, with 9 bases between them. CDR3 DNA sequence: TGCGCCAGCAGCCAAGAGAGGGGCCGCTATGGCTACACCTTC. As protein: CASSQERGRYGYTF.

About this clone: Additional DNA sequences in this sample encode the identical CDR3. The DNA of the CDR3 is TGTGCCAGCAGCGCGGACAGGAACACTGAAGCTTTCTTT. Its protein is CASSADRNTEAFF. V is TRBV2 and J is TRBJ1-1; D might be TRBD1 (6 bases). CDR3 length equals 13 residues. Germline V gives CDR1 SNHLY, CDR2 FYNNEI. V was shortened by 6 bases and J by 1 base, with 9 bases between the two germline ends.

Only one count was recorded for this clone. CDR3 nucleotides: TGTGCCATCAGTGGTGAAGAGACCCAGTACTTC. Its translation is CAISGEETQYF. The genes are TRBV10-3 and TRBJ2-5; no clear D. V was cut by 4 bases and J by 3 bases, with 3 bases left in between. The CDR3 length is 11 residues. The V gene's germline CDR1 is ENHRY and CDR2 SYGVKD.

The V and J genes are TRBV7-9 and TRBJ2-7; D unresolved. The V end lost 4 bases, the J end lost 6 bases, and 10 bases lay between the germline ends. Germline V lookup: CDR1 SEHNR, CDR2 FQNEAQ (reference sequence). This CDR3 has 12 residues. In nucleotides, the CDR3 is TGTGCCAGCAGCTACGACTGGGGCGAGCAGTACTTC. Protein sequence: CASSYDWGEQYF.

This clone has more than one count but fewer than ten. The V call is TRBV7-2, the J call TRBJ2-6, with D tentatively TRBD1 (6 bases). Germline CDR1 SGHTA, CDR2 FQGNSA. Trimming removed 2 bases from V and 0 bases from J, with 14 bases in between. The CDR3 contains 18 residues. In nucleotides, the CDR3 is TGTGCCAGCAGCTTAACAGGGAGCCTCCTCTCTGGGGCCAACGTCCTGACTTTC. Its protein is CASSLTGSLLSGANVLTF.

The chain couples TRBV4-3 to TRBJ2-3, with 10 bases identical to TRBD2. The CDR3 is 17 residues long. Germline V CDR1 and CDR2: LGHNA, YSLEER. Unmatched junction bases numbered 8, after V lost 2 bases and J lost 3 bases. This CDR3 reads CASSQTPSGRGTDTQYF. The CDR3 DNA reads TGCGCCAGCAGCCAAACTCCAAGCGGGAGGGGGACAGATACGCAGTATTTT.

This rearrangement joins TRBV10-3 to TRBJ2-3; D ambiguous. Looked up from germline, CDR1 is ENHRY and CDR2 is SYGVKD. Between the trimmed V and J ends, which lost 6 bases and 2 bases, there was a span of 6 bases. The CDR3 is 12 residues long. CDR3 in amino acids: CAISRLTDTQYF. DNA of the CDR3: TGTGCCATCAGCCGACTCACAGATACGCAGTATTTT.

This sequence joins TRBV7-2 and TRBJ2-2; D perhaps matches TRBD2 (5 bases). From germline, CDR1 is SGHTA and CDR2 FQGNSA. The V and J ends lost 1 base and 7 bases respectively, with 10 bases between them. This CDR3 is 14 amino acids long. The CDR3 loop reads CASSLGGSNGELFF. The CDR3 DNA follows: TGTGCCAGCAGCTTAGGAGGGAGTAACGGGGAGCTGTTTTTT. The variable domain in full, completed from reference TRBV7-2 and TRBJ2-2, reads GAGVSQSPSNKVTEKGKDVELRCDPISGHTALYWYRQSLGQGLEFLIYFQGNSAPDKSGLPSDRFSAERTGGSVSTLTIQRTQQEDSAVYLCASSLGGSNGELFFGEGSRLTVL.

This chain uses TRBV5-4 with TRBJ2-3, with 12 bases matching TRBD2. Germline CDR1 is SGHNT and CDR2 is YYREEE (reference sequence). Trimming removed 0 bases from V and 4 bases from J; junction bases left unmatched: 3. CDR3 length: 16 amino acids. CDR3 protein: CASSLGLAGVSDTQYF. CDR3 DNA sequence: TGTGCCAGCAGCTTGGGACTAGCGGGAGTATCAGATACGCAGTATTTT.

The V gene is TRBV5-8, the J gene TRBJ2-7; no clear D gene. The CDR3 length is 13 residues. Germline CDR1 and CDR2: SGHTS and YDEGEE. Trimming took 2 bases from V and 6 from J, leaving 12 bases between them. Here the CDR3 DNA reads TGTGCCAGCAGCTTAGGATCCAAGGGCGAGCAGTACTTC. It translates to CASSLGSKGEQYF.

This clone was seen only a few times. The V call is TRBV6-6, the J call TRBJ2-7; 9 bases map to TRBD1. CDR1 is MNHNY and CDR2 is SVGAGI in the germline V gene (reference sequence). CDR3 length: 15 residues. Trimming took 7 bases from V and 6 from J; bases not matched to a gene: 13. This CDR3 is CASNHQQGAQPEQYF. The DNA of the CDR3 is TGTGCCAGCAATCATCAACAGGGGGCGCAACCCGAGCAGTACTTC.

The rearrangement uses TRBV7-2 and TRBJ2-1; D ambiguous. CDR3 length: 14 amino acids. Germline CDR1 SGHTA, CDR2 FQGNSA. Trimming removed 5 bases from V and 0 bases from J, with 8 bases in between. This chain's CDR3 is CASSPWTSYNEQFF. Written as DNA, the CDR3 is TGTGCCAGCAGCCCGTGGACCTCCTACAATGAGCAGTTCTTC.

The chain has TRBV7-3 and TRBJ1-6; 9 bases line up with TRBD1. CDR3 size: 12 residues. V trimming: 5 bases; J trimming: 13 bases; junction bases outside the gene matches: 3. Germline V gene data show CDR1 as SGHTA and CDR2 as FQGTGA. CDR3 loop: CASSDRGAPLHF. DNA for the CDR3: TGTGCCAGCAGCGACAGGGGGGCCCCCCTCCACTTT.

The J gene is TRBJ1-2, the V gene TRBV14; a possible D gene is TRBD1 (5 bases). The CDR3 spans 17 residues. Trimming stripped 4 bases from V and 2 bases from J, with 20 bases between. Germline V gene data show CDR1 as SGHDN and CDR2 as FVKESK. The CDR3 spells CASSPSLDSTINYGYTF. The DNA of the CDR3 is TGTGCCAGCAGCCCCTCCCTCGACAGTACCATCAACTATGGCTACACCTTC.

The sample holds a few counts of this clone. The CDR3 nucleotides read TGTGCCAGTAGTGAACAGGGGGCAAGACAGCCCCAGCATTTT. Its translation is CASSEQGARQPQHF. The chain couples TRBV19 to TRBJ1-5; 9 bases match TRBD1. The CDR3 consists of 14 residues. Germline V gives CDR1 LNHDA, CDR2 SQIVND (reference sequence). V trimming: 5 bases; J trimming: 7 bases; junction bases outside the gene matches: 6. Filled out from reference TRBV19 and TRBJ1-5, the complete variable domain reads DGGITQSPKYLFRKEGQNVTLSCEQNLNHDAMYWYRQDPGQGLRLIYYSQIVNDFQKGDIAEGYSVSREKKESFPLTVTSAQKNPTAFYLCASSEQGARQPQHFGDGTRLSIL.

This clone turned up a few times. V is TRBV5-1 and J is TRBJ2-2, with D possibly matching TRBD1 (5 bases). V lost 0 bases, J lost 0 bases, and 9 bases lay in between. The germline CDR1 and CDR2 sequences are SGHRS and YFSETQ. The CDR3 spans 16 residues. CDR3 bases: TGCGCCAGCAGCTTGGATGGGGCCGCGAACACCGGGGAGCTGTTTTTT. Translation gives CASSLDGAANTGELFF.

This chain connects TRBV10-1 to TRBJ2-7, with a weak D call TRBD1 (6 bases). This CDR3 is built from 14 residues. V lost 6 bases and J 2 bases, leaving 14 bases between the germline ends. The V gene's germline CDR1 is WNHNN and CDR2 SYGVQD (reference sequence). The CDR3 DNA reads as TGCGCCAGCAGCCAAACAGGGACGACCTACGAGCAGTACTTC. It is translated as CASSQTGTTYEQYF.

V is TRBV18 and J is TRBJ2-7, with 11 bases fitting TRBD1. The germline V gene has CDR1 KGHSH and CDR2 LQKENI. The CDR3 is 15 residues long. V lost 3 bases and J lost 4; bases outside the gene matches: 5. The CDR3 DNA reads TGTGCCAGCTCACCCAAGGGACAGGGGGGGTACGAGCAGTACTTC. Translated: CASSPKGQGGYEQYF.

J is TRBJ1-5 and V is TRBV6-1; 9 bases are shared with TRBD1. The CDR3 totals 15 residues. V lost 7 bases to trimming and J lost 7 bases; unmatched junction nucleotides: 11. From germline, CDR1 is MNHNS and CDR2 SASEGT. CDR3 in amino acids: CASKATGGAGQPQHF. Here the CDR3 DNA reads TGTGCCAGCAAAGCCACAGGGGGCGCAGGGCAGCCCCAGCATTTT.

The chain joins TRBV5-1 to TRBJ2-3, with 8 bases identical to TRBD1. The CDR3 extends over 17 amino acids. With V trimmed by 2 bases and J by 6 bases, 14 bases remained unmatched. Germline loops: CDR1 SGHRS, CDR2 YFSETQ. Written as DNA, the CDR3 is TGCGCCAGCAGCTTCGGACAGGGAAAATCGTTTATGGATACGCAGTATTTT. Protein: CASSFGQGKSFMDTQYF.

This clone was recorded a few times. V and J are TRBV11-2 and TRBJ1-3; perhaps TRBD1 as D (5 bases). Trimming pared 5 bases from V and 3 bases from J, leaving 11 bases between. The CDR3 runs 14 residues. Germline V CDR1 and CDR2: SGHAT, FQNNGV. The DNA of the CDR3 is TGTGCCAGCAGCCCTACAGGCGTTGGAAACACCATATATTTT. It is translated as CASSPTGVGNTIYF.

This clone was seen a few times. CDR3 protein: CASSLRNPRDTGELFF. CDR3 sequence (DNA): TGTGCCAGCAGCCTAAGGAATCCCAGGGACACCGGGGAGCTGTTTTTT. The chain has TRBV14 and TRBJ2-2; D possibly corresponds to TRBD1 (5 bases). V shed 4 bases and J shed 3 bases, with 15 bases lying between them. Germline V lookup: CDR1 SGHDN, CDR2 FVKESK. This CDR3 spans 16 amino acids. The full variable domain, completed using reference TRBV14 and TRBJ2-2, is EAGVTQFPSHSVIEKGQTVTLRCDPISGHDNLYWYRRVMGKEIKFLLHFVKESKQDESGMPNNRFLAERTGGTYSTLKVQPAELEDSGVYFCASSLRNPRDTGELFFGEGSRLTVL.

This clone was found a few times. This rearrangement joins TRBV6-1 to TRBJ2-5; 11 bases align to TRBD1. Trimming removed 7 bases from V and 5 bases from J; junction bases left unmatched: 6. The CDR3 totals 14 residues. Germline V gene lookup returns CDR1 MNHNS and CDR2 SASEGT. CDR3 nucleotides: TGTGCCAGCAAAGGACAGGGGGCAACGGAGACCCAGTACTTC. This codes for CASKGQGATETQYF.

The chain recombines TRBV11-2 with TRBJ2-7, with unresolved D. The germline V gene encodes CDR1 SGHAT and CDR2 FQNNGV. CDR3 length: 17 amino acids. Trimming pared 5 bases from V and 1 base from J, leaving 21 bases between. CDR3 nucleotides: TGTGCCAGCAGCCCCGGTGTAGTTGCGGCAAGATCCTACGAGCAGTACTTC. This translates into CASSPGVVAARSYEQYF.